This TCR beta chain comes out of a study of blood T cells in healthy people across ages. This clonotype was seen more than once but under ten times. This CDR3 region has 16 residues. Deletions cut 3 bases from V and 2 bases from J, with 15 bases between. The germline CDR1 and CDR2 sequences are MDHEN and SYDVKM. With a J-beta primer mix and a sample-barcoded 5' primer, a second PCR ran about 6 to 11 cycles. TCRdb ran MiXCR on the 5' RACE reads and lists one entry per CDR3 protein. There are about 1.5 million distinct CDR3 sequences in the sample; about 45% occur only once, and more than 4% lies in the top ten.

This chain uses TRBV28 with TRBJ2-3; tentative D call: TRBD1 (5 bases). Sequenced: blood. This receptor was taken from a woman aged 18-30 years in good health. The CDR3 here is CASSFNIRGNTDTQYF. CDR3 DNA: TGTGCCAGCAGTTTTAACATAAGGGGCAACACAGATACGCAGTATTTT.